This note documents a single T cell receptor beta chain sequence. Its target is not known. One junction end does not reproduce the germline sequence, and a read error may be involved. The source of the sample is a study of metastatic and nonmetastatic thyroid tumors. Study overall: Comparative analysis of repertoires was undertaken across blood and tumor or nodule tissue obtained from malignant and benign thyroid patients.

All patients were untreated before thyroid surgery. CDR1 is ENHRY, CDR2 SYGVKD, per germline. The CDR3 spans 15 residues. Authors' methods: The authors used CDR3 differences across clinicopathological groups to build a distant-metastasis classifier for papillary thyroid cancer. TCRdb used MiXCR to call clones anew from the PCR reads. TCRdb's processing, not the study's, gives the V and J calls here. The sample has around 19,000 clones, about 20% seen once; the top ten hold 25% to 30%. Study-level findings and limits: According to reports, the diversity of TCR beta was significantly higher in malignant thyroid tumors than in benign nodules, and this held in both blood and tumor samples.

The rearrangement links TRBV10-3 to TRBJ1-5, with 9 bases that match TRBD1. Sequencing input: blood. The TCR originated in a female donor with papillary thyroid cancer or a benign thyroid nodule (not recorded which). Some clones in this sample may be carry-over from other donors' samples. CDR3 in DNA: TGTGCCATCAGGGGGGACAGGGAGAGGAATCAGCCCCAGAATTTT. This translates into CAIRGDRERNQPQNF.